The entry below describes one T cell receptor (beta chain). These data belong to a study of blood T cell repertoires in COVID-19. Across the study: Donors in the United States, Italy and Spain gave samples during acute or convalescent COVID-19. T cells, B-cell-depleted T cells, or PBMCs provided the cDNA or gDNA that served as material.

In the authors' workflow: Reference gene primer amplification gave estimated nucleated cell counts. TCRdb's table, derived via immunoSEQ multiplex PCR, lists solely in-frame clones and lacks some. The V and J calls and clone size are taken from that table; D and trimming were inferred from the DNA. The sample records 84,000 or so clones, around 85% being singletons. J lost 6 bases, V lost 6 bases, and 4 bases had no gene match. The CDR3 sequence is 13 residues long. From germline, CDR1 is MNHNY and CDR2 SVGAGI (reference sequence). The clonotype was recovered from an elderly man with active or convalescent COVID-19. The chain couples TRBV6-6 to TRBJ2-2; 7 positions agree with TRBD1. Material for sequencing was peripheral blood. CDR3 amino acids: CASSKTGSGELFF. The CDR3 DNA reads TGTGCCAGCAGCAAGACAGGGTCCGGGGAGCTGTTTTTT.